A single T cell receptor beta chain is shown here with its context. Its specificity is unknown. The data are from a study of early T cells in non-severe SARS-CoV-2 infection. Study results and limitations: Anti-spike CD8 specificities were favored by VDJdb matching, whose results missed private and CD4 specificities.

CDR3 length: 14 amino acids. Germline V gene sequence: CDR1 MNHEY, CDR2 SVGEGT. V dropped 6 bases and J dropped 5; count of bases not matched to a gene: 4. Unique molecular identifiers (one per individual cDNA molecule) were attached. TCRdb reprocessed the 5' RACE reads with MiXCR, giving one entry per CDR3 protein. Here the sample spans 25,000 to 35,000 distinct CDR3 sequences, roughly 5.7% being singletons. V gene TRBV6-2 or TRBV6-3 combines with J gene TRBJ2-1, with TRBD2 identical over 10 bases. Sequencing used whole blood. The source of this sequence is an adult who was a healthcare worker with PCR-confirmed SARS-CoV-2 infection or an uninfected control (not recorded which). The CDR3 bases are TGTGCCAGCAGCCGGACTAGCGGTCACAATGAGCAGTTCTTC. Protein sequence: CASSRTSGHNEQFF.